Below are 27 T cell receptor beta chains sequenced from a single sample in a study of fetal regulatory T cell absence and autoimmunity. Generated by immunoSEQ multiplex PCR, the TCRdb table keeps only in-frame clones and is missing some. The sample includes tens of thousands of clones, about 86% seen only once; the top ten take over 0.4%. The specimen was cord blood. These receptors were obtained from a newborn boy with IPEX syndrome.

The rearrangement links TRBV5-1 to TRBJ2-4, with D maybe TRBD1 (6 bases). Trimming left V 2 bases short and J 1 base short, with 7 bases between. In germline, CDR1 is SGHRS, CDR2 YFSETQ. The CDR3 has 14 amino acids. The CDR3 here is CASSFDRAKNIQYF. The CDR3 region has the DNA TGCGCCAGCAGCTTCGACAGGGCCAAAAACATTCAGTACTTC.

The rearrangement uses TRBV5-5 and TRBJ2-7; 7 nucleotides line up with TRBD1. The CDR3 loop spans 15 amino acids. Germline V CDR1 and CDR2: SGHKS, YYEKEE (reference sequence). V gave up 4 bases and J gave up 2 bases; unmatched junction bases: 9. The CDR3 region has the DNA TGTGCCAGCAGCGTGTTAGGGGGCCTCACCTACGAGCAGTACTTC. It encodes CASSVLGGLTYEQYF.

The genes are TRBV10-3 and TRBJ2-5; perhaps TRBD2 as D (6 bases). The CDR3 contains 14 residues. CDR1 and CDR2 (germline): ENHRY, SYGVKD. V was trimmed by 8 bases and J by 2 bases, leaving 15 bases between them. CDR3 region: CAIRASVGQETQYF. As DNA, the CDR3 is TGTGCCATCCGAGCTAGCGTCGGGCAAGAGACCCAGTACTTC.

CDR3 sequence (DNA): TGTGCCAGCAGCGCCCCCCCACTTCAAGAGACCCAGTACTTC. Translation gives CASSAPPLQETQYF. The chain links TRBV11-3 to TRBJ2-5, with unresolved D. V was shortened by 5 bases and J by 2 bases, with 12 bases between the two germline ends. The germline V gene encodes CDR1 SGHNT and CDR2 YENEEA. This CDR3 contains 14 residues.

The count of this clone is one. The rearrangement links TRBV4-1 to TRBJ2-1; D is unclear. The CDR3 extends over 12 amino acids. Deletions cut 4 bases from V and 9 bases from J, with 10 bases between. Germline CDR1 reads MGHRA; CDR2 reads YSYEKL. Here the CDR3 DNA reads TGCGCCAGCAGCCTTAACGTCGGTGAGCAGTTCTTC. Its protein is CASSLNVGEQFF.

The V gene is TRBV10-3, the J gene TRBJ1-1; 8 bases are a match to TRBD1. The germline gives CDR1 ENHRY, CDR2 SYGVKD. The CDR3 is 14 residues long. After removal of 6 bases from V and 5 bases from J, the junction contained 8 bases not matched to a gene. CDR3 loop: CAIRTTGEGTEAFF. Written as DNA, the CDR3 is TGTGCCATCAGGACGACAGGGGAAGGAACTGAAGCTTTCTTT.

This clone was found a few times. The chain employs TRBV9 and TRBJ1-2; no definite D call. CDR1 and CDR2 from the germline V gene are SGDLS and YYNGEE. V was trimmed by 6 bases and J by 0 bases, leaving 6 bases between them. The CDR3 sequence is 12 residues long. The CDR3 is CASKEPNYGYTF. The CDR3, as DNA: TGTGCCAGCAAGGAGCCTAACTATGGCTACACCTTC.

This sequence joins TRBV2 and TRBJ2-7; D is ambiguous. This CDR3 has 12 residues. Germline V lookup: CDR1 SNHLY, CDR2 FYNNEI. The V and J ends lost 5 bases and 5 bases respectively, with 10 bases between them. CDR3 DNA sequence: TGTGCCAGCAGTTGGGTATCAGACGAGCAGTACTTC. Protein: CASSWVSDEQYF.

The rearrangement links TRBV10-3 to TRBJ1-5, with no clear D. CDR1 is ENHRY and CDR2 is SYGVKD in the germline V gene. Between the trimmed V and J ends, which lost 4 bases and 4 bases, there was a span of 5 bases. The CDR3 length is 12 residues. The CDR3 loop is CAISARNQPQHF. DNA of the CDR3: TGTGCCATCAGTGCTAGGAATCAGCCCCAGCATTTT.

V gene TRBV18 combines with J gene TRBJ1-5; D may be TRBD1 (6 bases). The CDR3 consists of 16 residues. CDR1 KGHSH and CDR2 LQKENI come from the germline V gene. V was pared by 3 bases and J by 4 bases, with 16 bases between. The CDR3 nucleotides read TGTGCCAGCTCACCCGCTGAGGGGGGTAGAAATCAGCCCCAGCATTTT. Its translation is CASSPAEGGRNQPQHF.

The chain joins TRBV5-6 to TRBJ1-5, with D uncertain. CDR1 and CDR2 from the germline V gene are SGHDT and YYEEEE. CDR3 length: 12 residues. V was pared by 0 bases and J by 3 bases, with 1 base between. Written as DNA, the CDR3 is TGTGCCAGCAGCTTGGACAATCAGCCCCAGCATTTT. Translating it yields CASSLDNQPQHF.

V gene TRBV7-9 combines with J gene TRBJ2-1; 8 bases line up with TRBD2. The germline V gene has CDR1 SEHNR and CDR2 FQNEAQ (reference sequence). V gave up 7 bases and J gave up 2 bases; unmatched junction bases: 7. The CDR3 length is 15 residues. CDR3 in DNA: TGTGCCAGCAAAAGCGGGAGAGGAGCCTACAATGAGCAGTTCTTC. Amino acid sequence: CASKSGRGAYNEQFF.

J is TRBJ2-2 and V is TRBV19; perhaps TRBD2 as D (6 bases). V was trimmed by 1 base and J by 3 bases, leaving 12 bases between them. The CDR3 spans 16 residues. Germline CDR1 is LNHDA and CDR2 is SQIVND (reference sequence). CDR3 loop: CASSIVGGVDTGELFF. CDR3 nucleotide sequence: TGTGCCAGTAGTATAGTTGGCGGGGTAGACACCGGGGAGCTGTTTTTT.

The chain carries TRBV6-1 and TRBJ2-4; TRBD2 aligns across 8 bases. After removal of 10 bases from V and 5 bases from J, the junction contained 4 bases not matched to a gene. This CDR3 spans 12 amino acids. From germline, CDR1 is MNHNS and CDR2 SASEGT. DNA for the CDR3: TGTGCCATGGGGACTAGGGAAAACATTCAGTACTTC. Encoded protein: CAMGTRENIQYF.

This clone has a single count. This chain links TRBV2 with TRBJ1-1, with 11 bases matching TRBD1. Germline-derived CDR1 and CDR2 are SNHLY and FYNNEI. CDR3 size: 15 residues. V was pared by 11 bases and J by 2 bases, with 10 bases of the junction left unmatched. CDR3 DNA sequence: TGTGCCTCAGGACAGGGGGCCAGTTTTAACACTGAAGCTTTCTTT. Amino acids: CASGQGASFNTEAFF.

The J gene is TRBJ2-7, the V gene TRBV4-3, with 12 bases matching TRBD2. Trimming removed 1 base from V and 3 bases from J; junction bases left unmatched: 4. Per germline, CDR1 LGHNA and CDR2 YSLEER. The CDR3 length is 16 residues. The CDR3 DNA follows: TGCGCCAGCAGCCAAGGGACTAGCGGGGTGGACTACGAGCAGTACTTC. It specifies CASSQGTSGVDYEQYF.

V usage is TRBV5-1 and J usage is TRBJ1-2; possible D gene TRBD1, 6 bases. The germline V and J ends were trimmed by 5 bases and 2 bases, with 7 bases remaining between them. Germline loops: CDR1 SGHRS, CDR2 YFSETQ. This CDR3 spans 12 amino acids. CDR3: CASRQGNYGYTF. The CDR3 nucleotides read TGCGCCAGCAGACAGGGAAACTATGGCTACACCTTC. The entire variable domain, with the rest obtained from reference TRBV5-1 and TRBJ1-2, is as follows: KAGVTQTPRYLIKTRGQQVTLSCSPISGHRSVSWYQQTPGQGLQFLFEYFSETQRNKGNFPGRFSGRQFSNSRSEMNVSTLELGDSALYLCASRQGNYGYTFGSGTRLTVV.

The rearrangement links TRBV2 to TRBJ2-7; D is unresolved. Germline V gene sequence: CDR1 SNHLY, CDR2 FYNNEI. The V gene lost 7 bases and the J gene lost 3 bases, with 7 bases spanning the gap. The CDR3 consists of 11 residues. The CDR3 loop reads CASKIIYEQYF. Here the CDR3 DNA reads TGTGCCAGCAAAATAATCTACGAGCAGTACTTC.

This chain connects TRBV5-4 to TRBJ1-1; a possible D gene is TRBD1 (5 bases). Trimming left V 0 bases short and J 4 bases short, with 16 bases between. Germline CDR1 SGHNT, CDR2 YYREEE (reference sequence). This CDR3 comprises 16 residues. The CDR3 DNA reads as TGTGCCAGCAGCTTGGAGCGGGCAGGGCCAATCACTGAAGCTTTCTTT. It encodes CASSLERAGPITEAFF.

The V call is TRBV5-6, the J call TRBJ1-2; a possible D gene is TRBD1 (5 bases). This CDR3 spans 15 amino acids. Trimming removed 3 bases at V and 7 bases at J, with 19 bases between. Germline V gene lookup returns CDR1 SGHDT and CDR2 YYEEEE. CDR3 bases: TGTGCCAGCAGCTGGGGGGATTGGTTCAGCAGTGGCTACACCTTC. Its translation: CASSWGDWFSSGYTF.

Here the CDR3 reads CASSLDGGWDTDTQYF. In DNA, the CDR3 is TGCGCCAGCAGCTTGGATGGGGGGTGGGACACAGATACGCAGTATTTT. The gene calls are TRBV5-1 and TRBJ2-3; tentatively, D is TRBD2 (6 bases). CDR1 and CDR2 from the germline V gene are SGHRS and YFSETQ. This CDR3 spans 16 amino acids. Trimming shortened V by 0 bases and J by 2 bases, and 13 bases separated the two germline ends. Combining the CDR3 with reference TRBV5-1 and TRBJ2-3 gives the whole variable domain KAGVTQTPRYLIKTRGQQVTLSCSPISGHRSVSWYQQTPGQGLQFLFEYFSETQRNKGNFPGRFSGRQFSNSRSEMNVSTLELGDSALYLCASSLDGGWDTDTQYFGPGTRLTVL.

This sequence joins TRBV19 and TRBJ2-2; unclear D gene. The CDR3 loop spans 11 amino acids. CDR1 is LNHDA, CDR2 SQIVND, per germline (reference sequence). V was cut by 2 bases and J by 8 bases, with 3 bases left in between. In nucleotides, the CDR3 is TGTGCCAGTAGTATAACTGGGGAGCTGTTTTTT. Its translation is CASSITGELFF.

Written as DNA, the CDR3 is TGTGCCAGCAGTCAAGGATGGACAGGGGGCATCTACGAGCAGTACTTC. Its translation is CASSQGWTGGIYEQYF. This chain links TRBV6-1 with TRBJ2-7; TRBD1 matches 11 bases. After removal of 5 bases from V and 3 bases from J, the junction contained 9 bases not matched to a gene. CDR1 MNHNS and CDR2 SASEGT come from the germline V gene. The CDR3 runs to 16 residues.

The chain has TRBV12-5 and TRBJ1-4; possibly TRBD1 for D (6 bases). The V gene lost 4 bases and the J gene lost 7 bases, with 16 bases spanning the gap. Germline V CDR1 and CDR2: LGHNT, FRNRAP. CDR3 length equals 15 residues. The CDR3: CASGSRGRGVEKLFF. CDR3 nucleotide sequence: TGTGCTAGTGGTTCCCGGGGGCGCGGAGTTGAAAAACTGTTTTTT.

The chain carries TRBV7-9 and TRBJ1-1; D gene ambiguous. Germline V gives CDR1 SEHNR, CDR2 FQNEAQ (reference sequence). This CDR3 has 12 residues. V shed 2 bases and J shed 3 bases, with 4 bases lying between them. CDR3 sequence reads: CASSLRDTEAFF. DNA of the CDR3: TGTGCCAGCAGCTTACGGGACACTGAAGCTTTCTTT.

The chain recombines TRBV5-1 with TRBJ1-2; D possibly corresponds to TRBD1 (6 bases). CDR3 length equals 13 residues. The germline gives CDR1 SGHRS, CDR2 YFSETQ. V lost 2 bases, J lost 2 bases, and 7 bases lay in between. The CDR3: CASSFTGNYGYTF. The CDR3 DNA follows: TGCGCCAGCAGCTTTACAGGGAACTATGGCTACACCTTC.

This chain joins TRBV7-2 and TRBJ1-6, with TRBD1 as a possible D gene (5 bases). V was trimmed by 1 base and J by 4 bases, leaving 14 bases between them. CDR1 is SGHTA, CDR2 FQGNSA, per germline. The CDR3 totals 17 residues. CDR3 region: CASSLEGRQLYNSPLHF. CDR3 in DNA: TGTGCCAGCAGCTTAGAAGGCAGACAGCTTTATAATTCACCCCTCCACTTT. The variable domain in full, with the rest retrieved from reference TRBV7-2 and TRBJ1-6, is GAGVSQSPSNKVTEKGKDVELRCDPISGHTALYWYRQSLGQGLEFLIYFQGNSAPDKSGLPSDRFSAERTGGSVSTLTIQRTQQEDSAVYLCASSLEGRQLYNSPLHFGNGTRLTVT.